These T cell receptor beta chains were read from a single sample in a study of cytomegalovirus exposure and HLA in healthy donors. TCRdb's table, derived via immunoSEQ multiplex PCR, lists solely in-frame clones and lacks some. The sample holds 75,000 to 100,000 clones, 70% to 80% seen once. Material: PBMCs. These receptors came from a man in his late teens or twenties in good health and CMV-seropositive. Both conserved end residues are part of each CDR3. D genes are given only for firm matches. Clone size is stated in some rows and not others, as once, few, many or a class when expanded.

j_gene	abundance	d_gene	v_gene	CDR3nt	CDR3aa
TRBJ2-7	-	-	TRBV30	TGTGCCTGGAGAGGGGACGAGCAGTACTTC	CAWRGDEQYF
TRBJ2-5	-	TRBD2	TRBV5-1	TGCGCCAGCAGACTTATCGGGACTAGCCTCCAAGAGACCCAGTACTTC	CASRLIGTSLQETQYF
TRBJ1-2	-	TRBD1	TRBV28	TGTGCCAGCAGTTCGGGACAGGGAGGCTATGGCTACACCTTC	CASSSGQGGYGYTF
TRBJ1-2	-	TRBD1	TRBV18	TGTGCCAGCTCACCACAGAGGGGGCGAGGGCGCGATGATGGCTACACCTTC	CASSPQRGRGRDDGYTF
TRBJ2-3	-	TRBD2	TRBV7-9	TGTGCCAGCAGTTACGGACTAGCGGGGCACACAGATACGCAGTATTTT	CASSYGLAGHTDTQYF
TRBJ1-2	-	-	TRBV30	TGTGCCTGGAGAGGAGGAATAGCTAACTATGGCTACACCTTC	CAWRGGIANYGYTF
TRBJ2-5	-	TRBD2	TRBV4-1	TGCGCCAGCAGCCCCACGCTAGCGGGGGGGCGAGAGACCCAGTACTTC	CASSPTLAGGRETQYF
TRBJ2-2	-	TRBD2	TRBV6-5	TGTGCCAGCAGTTACACGACTAGCGGGGTTTACGGGGAGCTGTTTTTT	CASSYTTSGVYGELFF
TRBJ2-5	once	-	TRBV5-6	TGTGCCAGCAGCTTGGGCCAGGGCGCTACCCAGTACTTC	CASSLGQGATQYF
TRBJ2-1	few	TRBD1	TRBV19	TGTGCCAGTAGTATGGGACAGAACAATGAGCAGTTCTTC	CASSMGQNNEQFF
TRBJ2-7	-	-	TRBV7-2	TGTGCCAGCAGCTTAGAGGTCTCCAGGGCGGACGAGCAGTACTTC	CASSLEVSRADEQYF
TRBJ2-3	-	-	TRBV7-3	TGTGCCAGCAGCTCGCGGGCGTCGGATACGCAGTATTTT	CASSSRASDTQYF
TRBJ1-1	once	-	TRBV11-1	TGTGCCAGCAGCCTGGGGACGGGGGGAGGAACTGAAGCTTTCTTT	CASSLGTGGGTEAFF
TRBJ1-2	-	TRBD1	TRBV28	TGTGCCAGCAGTTTAGGAGTCGCAGGGGGCGACTATGGCTACACCTTC	CASSLGVAGGDYGYTF
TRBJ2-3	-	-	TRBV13	TGTGCCAGCAGAGGACGTGGAGAAGGACTTAGCACAGATACGCAGTATTTT	CASRGRGEGLSTDTQYF
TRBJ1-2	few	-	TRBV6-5	TGTGCCAGCAGCCTGGACAGAAACTATGGCTACACCTTC	CASSLDRNYGYTF
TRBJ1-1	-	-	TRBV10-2	TGCGCCAGCGGACGACAACAGGGTTTTGGCACTGAAGCTTTCTTT	CASGRQQGFGTEAFF
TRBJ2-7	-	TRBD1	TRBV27	TGTGCCAGCAGTTTACACAGGGGGCTCGACGAGCAGTACTTC	CASSLHRGLDEQYF
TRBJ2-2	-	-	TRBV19	TGTGCCAGTACGGGGGTGAACACCGGGGAGCTGTTTTTT	CASTGVNTGELFF
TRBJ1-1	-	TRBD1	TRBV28	TGTGCCAGCAGACGACAGGGGGACGAAGCTTTCTTT	CASRRQGDEAFF
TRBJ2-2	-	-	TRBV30	TGTGCCTGGAGTGTTAACGGGGAGCTGTTTTTT	CAWSVNGELFF
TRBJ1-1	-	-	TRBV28	TGTGCCAGCAGGGGGGGTCGTTTCGGTGAAGCTTTCTTT	CASRGGRFGEAFF
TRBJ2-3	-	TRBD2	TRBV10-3	TGTGCCATCAATAGCGGGGGACGGGGCACAGATACGCAGTATTTT	CAINSGGRGTDTQYF
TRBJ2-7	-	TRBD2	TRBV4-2	TGTGCCAGCAGCCAAGACGCGACTAGCACCGCAACCTACGAGCAGTACTTC	CASSQDATSTATYEQYF
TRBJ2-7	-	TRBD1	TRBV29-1	TGCAGCGTTACCCGGGACAGGACTTACGAGCAGTACTTC	CSVTRDRTYEQYF
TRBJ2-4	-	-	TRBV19	TGTGCCAGTAGTATCCGCCTAGCTGCAGAGAGGGACATTCAGTACTTC	CASSIRLAAERDIQYF
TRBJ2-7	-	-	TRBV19	TGTGCCAGTAGTATGGGACGGGACTCGGAAGGCGATGAGCAGTACTTC	CASSMGRDSEGDEQYF
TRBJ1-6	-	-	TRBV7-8	TGTGCCAGCAGCTCAGGCAGGATTAGAGATTCACCCCTCCACTTT	CASSSGRIRDSPLHF
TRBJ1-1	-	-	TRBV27	TGTGCCAGCAGTAACCAGGGTCGGATGAACACTGAAGCTTTCTTT	CASSNQGRMNTEAFF
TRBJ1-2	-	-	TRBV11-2	TGTGCCAGCAGCTTAATTTTGGACAACAACTATGGCTACACCTTC	CASSLILDNNYGYTF
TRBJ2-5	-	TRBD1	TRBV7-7	TGTGCCAGCAGCCAAGGGACAGGCGGTTTGGAGACCCAGTACTTC	CASSQGTGGLETQYF
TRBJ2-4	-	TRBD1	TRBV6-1	TGTGCCAGCAGTGACCGCCCTGACAGGGGGGCCAAAAACATTCAGTACTTC	CASSDRPDRGAKNIQYF
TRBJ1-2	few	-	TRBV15	TGTGCCACCAGCAGAGACAGGGACTCTGCTGGTGGCTACACCTTC	CATSRDRDSAGGYTF
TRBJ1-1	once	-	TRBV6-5	TGTGCCAGCAGCGACAGTCAAATGAACACTGAAGCTTTCTTT	CASSDSQMNTEAFF
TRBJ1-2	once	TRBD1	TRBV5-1	TGCGCCAGCAGCGACAACTCTGCGGGACAGCTGTATGGCTACACCTTC	CASSDNSAGQLYGYTF
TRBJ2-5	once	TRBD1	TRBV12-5	TGTGCTAGTGGCCAAGGGGACAGAATCGAAGAGACCCAGTACTTC	CASGQGDRIEETQYF
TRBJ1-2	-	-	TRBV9	TGTGCCAGCAGCGTAGACGGCTATGGCTACACCTTC	CASSVDGYGYTF
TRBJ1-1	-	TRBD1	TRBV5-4	TGTGCCAGCAGCTCTCAGGGACAGTCGAACACTGAAGCTTTCTTT	CASSSQGQSNTEAFF
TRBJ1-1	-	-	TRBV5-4	TGTGCCAGCAGCTCGGGAATCGACTTCGTGAACACTGAAGCTTTCTTT	CASSSGIDFVNTEAFF
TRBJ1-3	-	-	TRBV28	TGTGCCAGCAGTTTAGGTGGAAAGCGGATCTCTGGAAACACCATATATTTT	CASSLGGKRISGNTIYF
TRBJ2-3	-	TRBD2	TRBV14	TGTGCCAGCAGCCTAGCGGGGGGCAGAAAGGATACGCAGTATTTT	CASSLAGGRKDTQYF
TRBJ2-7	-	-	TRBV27	TGTGCCAGCAGTTTTAAGGAGGACTACGAGCAGTACTTC	CASSFKEDYEQYF
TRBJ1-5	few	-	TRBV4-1	TGCGCCAGCAGCCTCTCGGCGAAAGGGGGCAATCAGCCCCAGCATTTT	CASSLSAKGGNQPQHF
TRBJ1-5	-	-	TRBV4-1	TGCGCCAGCAGCCAAGATGGGCCGACAGATAATAGCAATCAGCCCCAGCATTTT	CASSQDGPTDNSNQPQHF
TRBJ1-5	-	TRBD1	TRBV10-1	TGCGCCAGCAGTGAGGGTTCCCGGGACAGGGCCCAAAATTATAGCAATCAGCCCCAGCATTTT	CASSEGSRDRAQNYSNQPQHF
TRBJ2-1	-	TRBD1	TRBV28	TGTGCCAGCAGTGTACCACTACCCGGGACAGGGGAGCAGTTCTTC	CASSVPLPGTGEQFF
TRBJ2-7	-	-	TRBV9	TGTGCCAGCAGCCTTTCCCCGGGTCTCACCTACGAGCAGTACTTC	CASSLSPGLTYEQYF
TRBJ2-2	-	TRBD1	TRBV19	TGTGCCAGTAGTAGACAGGGATCGTTTGGCGGGGAGCTGTTTTTT	CASSRQGSFGGELFF
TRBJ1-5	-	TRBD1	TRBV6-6	TGTGCCAGCAGTTACGGTGGACAGGCGAATCAGCCCCAGCATTTT	CASSYGGQANQPQHF
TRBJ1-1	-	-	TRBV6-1	TGTGCCAGCAGTGAAGTTTGGGGCCCCACTGAAGCTTTCTTT	CASSEVWGPTEAFF
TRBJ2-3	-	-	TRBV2	TGTGCCAGCAGGGGGAAGGCGGGGCGCACAGATACGCAGTATTTT	CASRGKAGRTDTQYF
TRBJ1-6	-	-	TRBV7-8	TGTGCCAGCAGCTTGACGGTCCCCGGGAGCTCCTATAATTCACCCCTCCACTTT	CASSLTVPGSSYNSPLHF
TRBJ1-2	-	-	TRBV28	TGTGCCAGCAGCGTCGACGGAGCTAACTATGGCTACACCTTC	CASSVDGANYGYTF
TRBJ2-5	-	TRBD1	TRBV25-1	TGTGCCAGCAGTACGGGACAGGGAAAAGAGACCCAGTACTTC	CASSTGQGKETQYF
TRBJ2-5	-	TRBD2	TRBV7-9	TGTGCCAGCAGCCCAGCGGGGGGTCAGGAGACCCAGTACTTC	CASSPAGGQETQYF
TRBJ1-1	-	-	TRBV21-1	TGTGCCAGCATACCCGGGACAGGGAACACTGAAGCTTTCTTT	CASIPGTGNTEAFF
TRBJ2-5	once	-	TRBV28	TGTGCCAGCAGTTTGTTCTCGCTTGGCTCAAAGACCCAGTACTTC	CASSLFSLGSKTQYF
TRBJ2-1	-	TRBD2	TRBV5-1	TGCGCCAGCAGCTTTCCGTGGGGAGGGATCTATGAGCAGTTCTTC	CASSFPWGGIYEQFF
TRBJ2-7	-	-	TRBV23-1	TGCGCCAGCAGCCCTGTCCCCGAGCAGTACTTC	CASSPVPEQYF